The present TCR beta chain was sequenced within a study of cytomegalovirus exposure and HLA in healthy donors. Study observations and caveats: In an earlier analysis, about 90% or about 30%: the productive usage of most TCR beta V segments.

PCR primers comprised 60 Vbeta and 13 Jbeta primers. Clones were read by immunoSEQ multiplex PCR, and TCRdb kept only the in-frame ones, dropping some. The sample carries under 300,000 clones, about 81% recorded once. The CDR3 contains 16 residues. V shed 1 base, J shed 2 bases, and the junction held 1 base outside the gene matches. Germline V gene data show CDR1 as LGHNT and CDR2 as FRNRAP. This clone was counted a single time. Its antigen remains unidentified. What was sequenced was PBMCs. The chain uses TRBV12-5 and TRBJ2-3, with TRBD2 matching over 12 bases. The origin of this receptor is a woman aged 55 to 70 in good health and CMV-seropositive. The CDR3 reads CASGLGTSGTTDTQYF. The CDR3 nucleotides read TGTGCTAGTGGTTTGGGGACTAGCGGGACCACAGATACGCAGTATTTT.